The T cell receptor beta chain under discussion was sequenced for a study of blood T cell repertoires in COVID-19. V was shortened by 1 base and J by 4 bases, with 9 bases between the two germline ends. Germline CDR1 SQVTM, CDR2 ANQGSEA. The CDR3 contains 13 residues. The assay was immunoSEQ multiplex PCR, and TCRdb's table has in-frame clones only and misses some. The sample records over 95,000 clones, approximately 85% being singletons. Sequenced: peripheral blood. The chain uses TRBV29-1 and TRBJ2-3; D might be TRBD2 (6 bases). The receptor was derived from a woman older than 75 with active or convalescent COVID-19. CDR3 sequence (DNA): TGCAGCGTTGAAGCGGGAGAATCAGATACGCAGTATTTT. It yields the protein CSVEAGESDTQYF.